Listed below are T cell receptor beta chains from one sample, sequenced in a study of cytomegalovirus exposure and HLA in healthy donors. Repertoires were generated with immunoSEQ multiplex PCR, while TCRdb's copy carries only in-frame clones and drops some. This sample carries 140,000 or so clones, approximately 90% of them seen once, and the ten largest clones take less than 8%. The sample was PBMCs. Receptor source: a woman in her 30s in good health and CMV-seropositive. Both conserved end residues are part of each CDR3. The D gene is left open where the match is weak. Not all rows give a size; the values are once, few, many and, for expanded clones, a class.

CDR3nt,CDR3aa,abundance,d_gene,j_gene,v_gene
TGCAGCGTTGTCTGGCAGGGGGGCGAGACCCAGTACTTC,CSVVWQGGETQYF,.,.,TRBJ2-5,TRBV29-1
TGCGCCAGCAGCCAAATCCGTCTAGCGGGGGGGATCGAAGAGACCCAGTACTTC,CASSQIRLAGGIEETQYF,.,TRBD2,TRBJ2-5,TRBV4-1
TGCGCCAGCAGCCACCATGGGACAGGAGGGGACTATGGCTACACCTTC,CASSHHGTGGDYGYTF,few,TRBD1,TRBJ1-2,TRBV4-1
TGTGCCAGCAGCTTTCGGGACAGGGGAAGAGATACGCAGTATTTT,CASSFRDRGRDTQYF,few,TRBD1,TRBJ2-3,TRBV13
TGTGCCAGCAGCTTGGGACTGGCCACGGGAGAGACCCAGTACTTC,CASSLGLATGETQYF,.,.,TRBJ2-5,TRBV5-6
TGTGCCGCCTCGAGCCCCCAAACTAGCGGGACCCACCATACGCAGTATTTT,CAASSPQTSGTHHTQYF,.,TRBD2,TRBJ2-3,TRBV2
TGTGCCAGCAGCAAAGGACCGGGACAGGGTAAGACCTACGAGCAGTACTTC,CASSKGPGQGKTYEQYF,.,.,TRBJ2-7,TRBV21-1
TGTGCCAGCTCAAAACAGGGGGCGGCTGGGGCCAACGTCCTGACTTTC,CASSKQGAAGANVLTF,.,TRBD1,TRBJ2-6,TRBV18
TGCGCCAGCAGCGTCAAACAGGGCCTCCTGAACACTGAAGCTTTCTTT,CASSVKQGLLNTEAFF,.,.,TRBJ1-1,TRBV5-1
TGTGCCAGCAGCTTAGACGTTAGGGGAAAGGGCCTTCGGTATGGCTACACCTTC,CASSLDVRGKGLRYGYTF,.,.,TRBJ1-2,TRBV7-9
TGCGCCAGCAGTCAAATGACAGGGACCCTGAGCATGAACACTGAAGCTTTCTTT,CASSQMTGTLSMNTEAFF,.,TRBD1,TRBJ1-1,TRBV23-1
TGTGCCAGCAGTTTCCAGGTGGATACGCAGTATTTT,CASSFQVDTQYF,.,.,TRBJ2-3,TRBV27
TGTGCCAGCAGAGGACTAGCGGGGGATACGCAGTATTTT,CASRGLAGDTQYF,.,TRBD2,TRBJ2-3,TRBV19
TGTGCCAGCAGTGTCGACAGGGGAGGCTACGAGCAGTACTTC,CASSVDRGGYEQYF,.,TRBD1,TRBJ2-7,TRBV6-5
TGTGCCAGCAGCTCCCCCACAGAATATGGCTACACCTTC,CASSSPTEYGYTF,.,.,TRBJ1-2,TRBV11-2
TGTGCCAGCAGTTACGGGCGCGGACAGGCCGGGTCACCCCTCCACTTT,CASSYGRGQAGSPLHF,.,TRBD1,TRBJ1-6,TRBV6-5